These 32 T cell receptor beta chains were all obtained from the same sample, sequenced in a study of blood T cell repertoires in COVID-19. Clones were sequenced by immunoSEQ multiplex PCR, and TCRdb holds only the in-frame ones, with some missing. Here the sample spans 150,000 to 200,000 clones, 87% being singletons. The sequenced sample consisted of peripheral blood. These receptors were obtained from a woman aged 50 to 60 with acute or convalescent COVID-19.

The V call is TRBV23-1, the J call TRBJ2-7, with a weak D call TRBD2 (6 bases). TRBV23-1 is flagged as an ORF with uncertain function. CDR3 length: 16 amino acids. Trimming removed 0 bases from V and 0 bases from J, with 12 bases in between. The CDR3 DNA follows: TGCGCCAGCAGTCAATCGGGGGATAGCGGCTCCTACGAGCAGTACTTC. Its translation is CASSQSGDSGSYEQYF.

The genes are TRBV7-9 and TRBJ1-6; 10 nucleotides match TRBD1. The germline CDR1 and CDR2 sequences are SEHNR and FQNEAQ (reference sequence). The V gene end was trimmed by 4 bases and the J gene end by 5 bases; junction bases not matched to a gene: 14. The CDR3 length is 19 residues. The CDR3 loop is CASSSLRDRGSLNNSPLHF. CDR3 nucleotide sequence: TGTGCCAGCAGCTCTCTACGGGACAGGGGATCCCTTAATAATTCACCCCTCCACTTT.

This clone was counted between two and nine times. The chain has TRBV6-5 and TRBJ1-1; a weak D match, TRBD1 (5 bases). Germline V CDR1 and CDR2: MNHEY, SVGAGI. The CDR3 contains 12 residues. Trimming removed 7 bases at V and 10 bases at J, with 16 bases between. For the CDR3, the DNA is TGTGCCAGCACCCCTTCGGGGGGAACAGCTTTCTTT. Its protein product is CASTPSGGTAFF.

The chain couples TRBV11-2 to TRBJ2-1, with 7 bases aligning to TRBD2. This CDR3 spans 13 amino acids. The J segment lost 6 bases and the V segment lost 5 bases, leaving 4 bases of the junction unmatched. CDR1 and CDR2 from the germline V gene are SGHAT and FQNNGV. The CDR3 region has the DNA TGTGCCAGCAGCCGGACTAGTGGCAATGAGCAGTTCTTC. This gives the protein CASSRTSGNEQFF.

The chain uses TRBV7-2 and TRBJ2-1; 7 positions agree with TRBD2. Germline CDR1 reads SGHTA; CDR2 reads FQGNSA. V lost 2 bases, J lost 0 bases, and 4 bases stayed unmatched. This CDR3 is built from 16 residues. CDR3 DNA: TGTGCCAGCAGCTTACCGGGGGGTCCCTCCTACAATGAGCAGTTCTTC. This gives the protein CASSLPGGPSYNEQFF. Full variable domain (outside the CDR3, taken from reference TRBV7-2 and TRBJ2-1): GAGVSQSPSNKVTEKGKDVELRCDPISGHTALYWYRQSLGQGLEFLIYFQGNSAPDKSGLPSDRFSAERTGGSVSTLTIQRTQQEDSAVYLCASSLPGGPSYNEQFFGPGTRLTVL.

The chain links TRBV5-4 to TRBJ2-7; 12 nucleotides agree with TRBD1. Germline CDR1 SGHNT, CDR2 YYREEE (reference sequence). The CDR3 runs 15 residues. Trimming cost V 5 bases and J 3 bases; bases outside gene matches: 6. In DNA, the CDR3 is TGTGCCAGCAGTCCGGGACAGGGGGCTTACTACGAGCAGTACTTC. It translates to CASSPGQGAYYEQYF.

The V call is TRBV18, the J call TRBJ2-5, with 9 positions matching TRBD1. The germline V gene has CDR1 KGHSH and CDR2 LQKENI. This CDR3 region has 15 residues. V gave up 4 bases and J gave up 5 bases; unmatched junction bases: 8. CDR3 in amino acids: CASSLRTGERETQYF. As DNA, the CDR3 is TGTGCCAGCTCACTAAGGACAGGGGAGCGGGAGACCCAGTACTTC. The whole variable domain, remainder taken from reference TRBV18 and TRBJ2-5, is NAGVMQNPRHLVRRRGQEARLRCSPMKGHSHVYWYRQLPEEGLKFMVYLQKENIIDESGMPKERFSAEFPKEGPSILRIQQVVRGDSAAYFCASSLRTGERETQYFGPGTRLLVL.

The chain recombines TRBV3-1 (or the pseudogene TRBV3-2) with TRBJ2-3; 12 positions match TRBD2. The CDR3 runs to 17 residues. Per the germline V gene, CDR1 is LGHDT and CDR2 is YNNKEL (reference sequence). With V trimmed by 4 bases and J by 3 bases, 8 bases remained unmatched. CDR3 coding DNA: TGTGCCAGCAGCCGACTAGCGGGGGCCCCGGGGACAGATACGCAGTATTTT. This translates into CASSRLAGAPGTDTQYF.

The rearrangement uses TRBV12-3 or TRBV12-4 and TRBJ2-1, with D possibly matching TRBD2 (6 bases). This CDR3 is 13 amino acids long. Trimming took 7 bases from V and 6 from J, leaving 13 bases between them. The CDR3: CASTGGIINEQFF. The CDR3 coding sequence is TGTGCCAGCACCGGCGGGATCATCAATGAGCAGTTCTTC.

The V call is TRBV6-5, the J call TRBJ2-1, with TRBD2 matching 8 bases. Germline V gene data show CDR1 as MNHEY and CDR2 as SVGAGI. With V trimmed by 5 bases and J by 9 bases, 9 bases remained unmatched. This CDR3 region has 14 residues. CDR3 DNA: TGTGCCAGCAGTCTTCCCGGACTAGCCGGTGAGCAGTTCTTC. This sequence encodes CASSLPGLAGEQFF.

This clone showed up just a few times. In DNA, the CDR3 is TGTGCCAGCTATAAGCGGGCGGACTACAATGAGCAGTTCTTC. Its translation: CASYKRADYNEQFF. V usage is TRBV6-5 and J usage is TRBJ2-1, with D tentatively TRBD2 (6 bases). Germline V gives CDR1 MNHEY, CDR2 SVGAGI. The germline V and J ends were trimmed by 8 bases and 3 bases, with 14 bases remaining between them. The CDR3 contains 14 residues.

The J gene is TRBJ2-1, the V gene TRBV5-1, with 7 bases fitting TRBD2. Germline loops: CDR1 SGHRS, CDR2 YFSETQ. V shed 8 bases and J 1 base; nucleotides not matched to a gene: 6. The CDR3 is 14 amino acids. The DNA for the CDR3 is TGCGCCAGTTCCCGCGGGGGTTCCTACAATGAGCAGTTCTTC. Its translation is CASSRGGSYNEQFF.

The genes are TRBV30 and TRBJ2-3, with a weak D call TRBD2 (5 bases). The germline CDR1 and CDR2 sequences are GTSNPN and SVGIG (reference sequence). This CDR3 is 14 amino acids long. V lost 8 bases, J lost 1 base, and 16 bases lay in between. The CDR3 loop is CARRAEEGTDTQYF. CDR3 DNA: TGTGCCAGACGAGCGGAGGAGGGCACAGATACGCAGTATTTT.

The rearrangement links TRBV5-1 to TRBJ1-1; 8 bases fit TRBD1. The V gene's germline CDR1 is SGHRS and CDR2 YFSETQ. J gave up 4 bases and V 4 bases, and 12 bases lay outside the gene matches. The CDR3 consists of 16 residues. CDR3 protein: CASSRDPTGVGTEAFF. In DNA, the CDR3 is TGCGCCAGCAGCAGGGACCCGACAGGGGTGGGCACTGAAGCTTTCTTT. Full variable domain (rest looked up from reference TRBV5-1 and TRBJ1-1): KAGVTQTPRYLIKTRGQQVTLSCSPISGHRSVSWYQQTPGQGLQFLFEYFSETQRNKGNFPGRFSGRQFSNSRSEMNVSTLELGDSALYLCASSRDPTGVGTEAFFGQGTRLTVV.

The chain is built from TRBV29-1 and TRBJ2-7; D perhaps matches TRBD2 (6 bases). The CDR3 loop spans 12 amino acids. V shed 1 base and J shed 6 bases, with 10 bases lying between them. Germline lookup yields CDR1 SQVTM and CDR2 ANQGSEA. The CDR3 DNA is TGCAGCGTTGAAGCGGACGGGGGCGAGCAGTACTTC. This sequence encodes CSVEADGGEQYF.

V and J are TRBV30 and TRBJ1-3; D is perhaps TRBD1 (6 bases). In germline, CDR1 is GTSNPN, CDR2 SVGIG (reference sequence). This CDR3 contains 13 residues. The V end lost 3 bases, the J end lost 3 bases, and 9 bases lay between the germline ends. This chain's CDR3 is CAWSQGFGNTIYF. In nucleotides, the CDR3 is TGTGCCTGGAGCCAGGGGTTTGGAAACACCATATATTTT.

This chain connects TRBV24-1 to TRBJ2-3; no firm D call. V was clipped by 2 bases and J by 2 bases, with 4 bases between them. From germline, CDR1 is KGHDR and CDR2 SFDVKD. This CDR3 spans 13 amino acids. The CDR3 loop is CATSDSLTDTQYF. DNA of the CDR3: TGTGCCACCAGTGATTCACTCACAGATACGCAGTATTTT.

The rearrangement uses TRBV7-2 and TRBJ1-2; the D gene is possibly TRBD1 (5 bases). V was cut by 5 bases and J by 2 bases, with 12 bases left in between. This CDR3 contains 14 residues. Per germline, CDR1 SGHTA and CDR2 FQGNSA. CDR3 sequence: CASSEGRGNYGYTF. Written as DNA, the CDR3 is TGTGCCAGCAGCGAAGGACGGGGGAACTATGGCTACACCTTC.

This sequence joins TRBV10-3 and TRBJ2-7; maybe TRBD1 (6 bases). From germline, CDR1 is ENHRY and CDR2 SYGVKD. The length of the CDR3 is 13 residues. V was trimmed by 8 bases and J by 1 base, leaving 12 bases between them. Written as DNA, the CDR3 is TGTGCCATCCGGGACATCCTTTCCTACGAGCAGTACTTC. This translates into CAIRDILSYEQYF.

This chain links TRBV30 with TRBJ2-3, with 9 bases identical to TRBD2. CDR1 and CDR2 (germline): GTSNPN, SVGIG (reference sequence). This CDR3 region has 18 residues. V lost 2 bases, J lost 0 bases, and 12 bases stayed unmatched. The CDR3 bases are TGTGCCTGGAGTCCAGCGGGACTAGCTAGTGGGAGCACAGATACGCAGTATTTT. Encoded protein: CAWSPAGLASGSTDTQYF.

Comment on this clone: Other DNA sequences in the same sample also yield this CDR3. The chain joins TRBV6-6 to TRBJ1-4, with D perhaps TRBD1 (6 bases). CDR1 is MNHNY and CDR2 is SVGAGI in the germline V gene (reference sequence). V shed 5 bases and J shed 8 bases, with 12 bases lying between them. The CDR3 runs to 13 residues. The CDR3 DNA sequence: TGTGCCAGCAGTACTGGAACAGGGGAAAAACTGTTTTTT. It yields the protein CASSTGTGEKLFF.

This clone has only a few counts. The rearrangement links TRBV7-9 to TRBJ1-2; TRBD1 matches at 9 bases. The ends lost 5 bases at V and 6 bases at J; junction bases unmatched: 7. The CDR3 sequence is 14 residues long. Germline loops: CDR1 SEHNR, CDR2 FQNEAQ (reference sequence). The CDR3 spells CASSPRDRENGYTF. CDR3 in DNA: TGTGCCAGCAGCCCCAGGGACAGGGAGAATGGCTACACCTTC.

The rearrangement uses TRBV28 and TRBJ1-5; no firm D call. The V gene lost 4 bases and the J gene lost 6 bases, with 16 bases spanning the gap. The CDR3 consists of 15 residues. From germline, CDR1 is MDHEN and CDR2 SYDVKM. Here the CDR3 DNA reads TGTGCCAGCAGTTGGGCAGGAGGAGGCGGTCAGCCCCAGCATTTT. Amino acid sequence: CASSWAGGGGQPQHF.

The genes are TRBV5-4 and TRBJ1-4; 10 bases map to TRBD1. Germline CDR1 is SGHNT and CDR2 is YYREEE (reference sequence). J was trimmed by 8 bases and V by 4 bases; bases with no gene match: 8. This CDR3 has 15 amino acids. The CDR3 sequence is CASSPDRGRGEKLFF. The CDR3, as DNA: TGTGCCAGCAGCCCCGACAGGGGGCGAGGAGAAAAACTGTTTTTT.

The V and J genes are TRBV4-2 and TRBJ1-2; 10 nucleotides agree with TRBD1. V trimming: 0 bases; J trimming: 3 bases; junction bases outside the gene matches: 10. CDR1 is LGHNA, CDR2 YNFKEQ, per germline. This CDR3 region has 18 residues. The CDR3 nucleotides read TGTGCCAGCAGCCAAGAAGGGTCCGGGACAGGGGACGACTATGGCTACACCTTC. Its translation is CASSQEGSGTGDDYGYTF.

This chain connects TRBV10-1 to TRBJ1-2, with D maybe TRBD1 (5 bases). V was shortened by 1 base and J by 6 bases, with 12 bases between the two germline ends. This CDR3 spans 14 amino acids. Germline CDR1 reads WNHNN; CDR2 reads SYGVQD (reference sequence). The CDR3 sequence: CASSEYRTRDGYTF. The CDR3 DNA is TGCGCCAGCAGTGAGTACCGGACACGAGATGGCTACACCTTC.

This chain links TRBV5-1 with TRBJ2-3; 8 bases agree with TRBD2. J was trimmed by 2 bases and V by 3 bases; bases with no gene match: 5. This CDR3 has 15 amino acids. CDR1 is SGHRS and CDR2 is YFSETQ in the germline V gene. As DNA, the CDR3 is TGCGCCAGCAGCTCAGGACTAGCCTTCACAGATACGCAGTATTTT. This translates into CASSSGLAFTDTQYF. The whole variable domain, filled in from reference TRBV5-1 and TRBJ2-3, reads KAGVTQTPRYLIKTRGQQVTLSCSPISGHRSVSWYQQTPGQGLQFLFEYFSETQRNKGNFPGRFSGRQFSNSRSEMNVSTLELGDSALYLCASSSGLAFTDTQYFGPGTRLTVL.

The chain recombines TRBV27 with TRBJ2-7; 7 bases map to TRBD2. The CDR3 has 13 residues. The ends lost 5 bases at V and 2 bases at J; junction bases unmatched: 3. Germline loops: CDR1 MNHEY, CDR2 SMNVEV (reference sequence). CDR3 residues: CASSRGRAYEQYF. DNA for the CDR3: TGTGCCAGCAGTCGAGGGAGGGCCTACGAGCAGTACTTC.

This clone occurred a few times. This chain links TRBV2 with TRBJ1-2; TRBD1 aligns across 7 bases. Germline values: CDR1 SNHLY, CDR2 FYNNEI. The CDR3 is made up of 15 amino acids. With V trimmed by 3 bases and J by 2 bases, 6 bases remained unmatched. DNA of the CDR3: TGTGCCAGCAGTGACCCCGGGACAGAAAACTATGGCTACACCTTC. Translation: CASSDPGTENYGYTF.

The rearrangement links TRBV6-2 or TRBV6-3 to TRBJ2-1, with a tentative D call TRBD2 (6 bases). From germline, CDR1 is MNHEY and CDR2 SVGEGT. Trimming stripped 6 bases from V and 0 bases from J, with 12 bases between. CDR3 length: 15 residues. The chain's CDR3 is CASSDGGSSYNEQFF. In DNA, the CDR3 is TGTGCCAGCAGCGACGGAGGGAGCTCCTACAATGAGCAGTTCTTC.

This clone was seen only once. The rearrangement joins TRBV7-8 to TRBJ2-1; 12 nucleotides line up with TRBD2. V lost 4 bases to trimming and J lost 4 bases; unmatched junction nucleotides: 5. Germline V lookup: CDR1 SGHVS, CDR2 FQNEAQ. The CDR3 is 16 amino acids. CDR3 in DNA: TGTGCCAGCAGCTCCCCTCTAGCGGGAGGGTACAATGAGCAGTTCTTC. Translated: CASSSPLAGGYNEQFF.

Only a few counts were recorded for this clone. The CDR3 loop reads CASSLPGGGELFF. CDR3 DNA sequence: TGTGCCAGCAGCTTGCCGGGGGGCGGGGAGCTGTTTTTT. The rearrangement links TRBV5-6 to TRBJ2-2; 7 nucleotides agree with TRBD2. From germline, CDR1 is SGHDT and CDR2 YYEEEE. CDR3 length: 13 amino acids. The V segment lost 1 base and the J segment 7 bases; nucleotides outside the gene matches: 1.